These 18 T cell receptor beta chains were sequenced from one sample in a study of low-dose radiotherapy and immunotherapy resistance in tumors (dated by TCRdb to 2022 to 2024). Superscript III and a set of TRAV- and TRBV-specific primers were used to synthesize first-strand cDNA, so that both TCRalpha and TCRbeta chains were covered. TCRs were amplified for approximately 20 PCR cycles with Phusion, using a constant-region primer paired with the adapter attached to the V primers. TCRdb took the public reads, trimmed them with fastp at Q25, ran MiXCR for clone calling and kept in-frame beta chains. Entries that share a CDR3 protein sequence are merged under the most common genes and DNA. The sample yields some 13,000 distinct CDR3 sequences; approximately 70% were counted once. The biggest ten clones account for 4% to 5.5% of the sample. Receptors were obtained from a human donor with advanced metastatic prostate, ovarian, gallbladder or colorectal cancer (not recorded which). This table probably holds off-target reads from a library built for another chain.

The CDR3 DNA reads TGTGCCAGCAGCCCTACGATAAGACAGGATCGCGGCTACACCTTC. Protein product: CASSPTIRQDRGYTF. The chain combines TRBV13 with TRBJ1-2; perhaps TRBD1 as D (6 bases). Germline loops: CDR1 PRHDT, CDR2 FYEKMQ (reference sequence). The CDR3 length is 15 residues. V was pared by 5 bases and J by 8 bases, with 21 bases between.

The table lists this clonotype with a count of one. The chain combines TRBV18 with TRBJ1-5; D may be TRBD1 (6 bases). The CDR3 has 14 amino acids. Between the trimmed V and J ends, which lost 3 bases and 5 bases, there was a span of 11 bases. Germline V gene data show CDR1 as KGHSH and CDR2 as LQKENI. CDR3 in amino acids: CASSPQQGDQPQHF. In DNA form, the CDR3 reads TGTGCCAGCTCACCCCAACAGGGAGATCAGCCCCAGCATTTT.

This clonotype has only a few counts. This rearrangement joins TRBV7-6 to TRBJ1-4, with a weak D call TRBD1 (5 bases). V dropped 5 bases and J dropped 4 bases, with 11 bases sitting between them. Germline loops: CDR1 SGHVS, CDR2 FNYEAQ. The CDR3 extends over 14 amino acids. CDR3 DNA: TGTGCCAGCAGCCCGGGACGGTTTAATGAAAAACTGTTTTTT. Its translation: CASSPGRFNEKLFF.

The genes are TRBV4-1 and TRBJ2-3; 7 nucleotides match TRBD2. With V trimmed by 1 base and J by 5 bases, 6 bases remained unmatched. Germline V gene lookup returns CDR1 MGHRA and CDR2 YSYEKL. The CDR3 length is 15 residues. This CDR3 is CASSQATSPGDTQYF. The DNA of the CDR3 is TGCGCCAGCAGCCAAGCGACTAGCCCGGGAGATACGCAGTATTTT.

The J gene is TRBJ2-3, the V gene TRBV11-2, with D possibly being TRBD1 or TRBD2 (6 bases each). Germline V gene sequence: CDR1 SGHAT, CDR2 FQNNGV. V shed 5 bases and J shed 1 base, with 16 bases lying between them. CDR3 length equals 16 residues. CDR3 loop: CASSAVGGFGTDTQYF. Here the CDR3 DNA reads TGTGCCAGCAGCGCCGTGGGGGGCTTTGGCACAGATACGCAGTATTTT. The full variable domain, in which reference TRBV11-2 and TRBJ2-3 provide the parts outside the CDR3, is EAGVAQSPRYKIIEKRQSVAFWCNPISGHATLYWYQQILGQGPKLLIQFQNNGVVDDSQLPKDRFSAERLKGVDSTLKIQPAKLEDSAVYLCASSAVGGFGTDTQYFGPGTRLTVL.

V usage is TRBV12-3 or TRBV12-4 and J usage is TRBJ1-6; 8 bases are a match to TRBD1. V was clipped by 3 bases and J by 10 bases; unmatched bases: 8. The CDR3 sequence is 15 residues long. The CDR3 DNA reads as TGTGCCAGCAGTTTTGCTGGAACAGGGGGATCACCCCTCCACTTT. Amino acid sequence: CASSFAGTGGSPLHF.

The chain is built from TRBV5-1 and TRBJ2-7; TRBD1 agrees at 10 bases. CDR3 length equals 15 residues. Germline V lookup: CDR1 SGHRS, CDR2 YFSETQ. After removal of 4 bases from V and 5 bases from J, the junction contained 9 bases not matched to a gene. The CDR3: CASSPSRDRGHEQYF. The CDR3 nucleotides read TGCGCCAGCAGCCCGTCCCGGGACAGGGGCCACGAGCAGTACTTC.

V gene TRBV10-3 combines with J gene TRBJ2-7, with TRBD2 matching 7 bases. The CDR3 covers 14 residues. CDR1 is ENHRY and CDR2 is SYGVKD in the germline V gene. Losses at the gene ends were 10 bases for V and 3 bases for J; bases not matched to a gene: 12. In DNA form, the CDR3 reads TGTGCCACCGCACTCGACGGGGGGTTCTACGAGCAGTACTTC. It is translated as CATALDGGFYEQYF.

V is TRBV19 and J is TRBJ1-5; D is uncertain. The CDR3 loop spans 13 amino acids. Trimming left V 5 bases short and J 2 bases short, with 7 bases between. The germline CDR1 and CDR2 sequences are LNHDA and SQIVND (reference sequence). The CDR3 loop reads CASSGGRNQPQHF. CDR3 DNA sequence: TGTGCCAGTAGTGGTGGCCGCAATCAGCCCCAGCATTTT.

The chain couples TRBV2 to TRBJ1-1; D remains ambiguous. Germline values: CDR1 SNHLY, CDR2 FYNNEI. The V gene lost 1 base and the J gene lost 4 bases, with 13 bases spanning the gap. CDR3 length equals 15 residues. The CDR3 DNA is TGTGCCAGCAGTGAAGGTTCCTCGGGCGGCACTGAAGCTTTCTTT. It codes for CASSEGSSGGTEAFF.

The CDR3 nucleotides read TGTGCCAGCAGCCCTCCTTGGGGGCCCCTCCACTTT. Amino acid sequence: CASSPPWGPLHF. J is TRBJ1-6 and V is TRBV7-2, with TRBD1 as a possible D gene (5 bases). Trimming shortened V by 5 bases and J by 13 bases, and 12 bases separated the two germline ends. Germline values: CDR1 SGHTA, CDR2 FQGNSA. The CDR3 sequence is 12 residues long.

The rearrangement links TRBV29-1 to TRBJ2-2; D gene ambiguous. V gave up 4 bases and J gave up 0 bases, with 9 bases separating them. Per the germline V gene, CDR1 is SQVTM and CDR2 is ANQGSEA. The CDR3 covers 14 residues. The CDR3 protein is CSVVGITNTGELFF. CDR3 nucleotides: TGCAGCGTTGTAGGGATTACGAACACCGGGGAGCTGTTTTTT.

The chain joins TRBV5-4 to TRBJ2-7; 7 positions agree with TRBD1. Germline assignment: CDR1 SGHNT and CDR2 YYREEE (reference sequence). The ends lost 2 bases at V and 2 bases at J; junction bases unmatched: 7. The CDR3 has 15 amino acids. CDR3 protein: CASSFGTGTAYEQYF. The CDR3 DNA reads as TGTGCCAGCAGCTTCGGGACCGGGACAGCCTACGAGCAGTACTTC.

This chain connects TRBV6-5 to TRBJ2-4, with D unresolved. The CDR3 spans 16 residues. Germline V gives CDR1 MNHEY, CDR2 SVGAGI. The V end lost 11 bases, the J end lost 3 bases, and 23 bases lay between the germline ends. The chain's CDR3 is CARAETSRFGKNIQYF. DNA for the CDR3: TGTGCCCGGGCAGAGACCTCGCGTTTCGGCAAAAACATTCAGTACTTC.

The chain has TRBV5-5 and TRBJ2-7; TRBD1 aligns across 7 bases. V was pared by 3 bases and J by 4 bases, with 7 bases of the junction left unmatched. Per germline, CDR1 SGHKS and CDR2 YYEKEE (reference sequence). The CDR3 spans 14 residues. CDR3 residues: CASSYTGDLYEQYF. The CDR3 DNA reads as TGTGCCAGCAGCTACACAGGGGACCTTTACGAGCAGTACTTC.

The table lists this clonotype with a count of one. The CDR3 reads CASSFSLGNGELFF. CDR3 DNA sequence: TGTGCCAGCAGCTTTTCGTTAGGGAACGGGGAGCTGTTTTTT. The chain has TRBV11-2 and TRBJ2-2; D unresolved. This CDR3 has 14 residues. CDR1 and CDR2 (germline): SGHAT, FQNNGV. Trimming left V 3 bases short and J 7 bases short, with 12 bases between. Full variable domain (outside the CDR3, taken from reference TRBV11-2 and TRBJ2-2): EAGVAQSPRYKIIEKRQSVAFWCNPISGHATLYWYQQILGQGPKLLIQFQNNGVVDDSQLPKDRFSAERLKGVDSTLKIQPAKLEDSAVYLCASSFSLGNGELFFGEGSRLTVL.

This chain uses TRBV21-1 with TRBJ2-1. TRBV21-1 is a recognized pseudogene. The CDR3 runs 14 residues. CDR3 residues: CASSKGWVPVEQFF. The CDR3 DNA follows: TGTGCCAGCAGCAAAGGGTGGGTACCGGTTGAGCAGTTCTTC.

The chain couples TRBV12-3 or TRBV12-4 to TRBJ2-6, with D uncertain. Trimming pared 6 bases from V and 3 bases from J, leaving 6 bases between. CDR3 size: 13 residues. The chain's CDR3 is CASSPGGANVLTF. The DNA of the CDR3 is TGTGCCAGCAGCCCAGGTGGGGCCAACGTCCTGACTTTC.